This TCR beta chain was observed in a study of CD8 T cells in ankylosing spondylitis. Overall study findings and caveats: Previous work reported some of these motif variants in the synovial fluid and blood of reactive arthritis. A TCR beta motif made of several highly homologous variants seemed typical of ankylosing spondylitis blood.

Germline V gene lookup returns CDR1 MDHEN and CDR2 SYDVKM. The CDR3 consists of 14 residues. J was trimmed by 4 bases and V by 5 bases; bases with no gene match: 6. For this clonotype: Its antigen is undetermined.

Libraries for TCR beta were made by quantitative 5'-RACE with molecular barcodes. TCRdb redid the calling of the 5' RACE reads with MiXCR, one entry per CDR3 protein. This sample has 200,000 to 250,000 distinct CDR3 sequences, with roughly 10% found just once. This TCR came from a male donor with ankylosing spondylitis or in good health (not recorded which). This chain connects TRBV28 to TRBJ1-1; 8 bases align to TRBD1. Input material: blood, either unsorted or a sorted T cell fraction (not recorded which). This CDR3 reads CASSLLGQGTEAFF. The CDR3 nucleotides are TGTGCCAGCAGTCTCCTAGGACAGGGCACTGAAGCTTTCTTT.